These 9 T cell receptor beta chains came from one sample sequenced in a study of shared clonotypes between healthy human individuals. Generated by immunoSEQ multiplex PCR, the TCRdb table keeps only in-frame clones and is missing some. The sample lists about 1 million clones, about 74% occurring once. Sequencing used memory CD4+ T cells sorted from blood. Subset denoted: CD45RA-negative fraction. The receptors were sampled from a man aged 18 to 35 in good health.

The rearrangement joins TRBV7-2 to TRBJ2-5, with D maybe TRBD2 (6 bases). Germline-derived CDR1 and CDR2 are SGHTA and FQGNSA. This CDR3 comprises 13 residues. CDR3 sequence: CAVGGSYQETQYF. The CDR3 DNA sequence: TGTGCGGTTGGGGGGAGCTACCAAGAGACCCAGTACTTC.

This chain joins TRBV29-1 and TRBJ2-1; D ambiguous. V was cut by 8 bases and J by 6 bases, with 17 bases left in between. Germline V lookup: CDR1 SQVTM, CDR2 ANQGSEA. There are 13 residues in the CDR3. CDR3 bases: TGCAGCCATCCAAGCCCAGCGCGCAATGAGCAGTTCTTC. Translated, it gives CSHPSPARNEQFF.

The gene calls are TRBV7-2 and TRBJ1-5; D ambiguous. The CDR3 covers 13 residues. The germline V gene encodes CDR1 SGHTA and CDR2 FQGNSA. The ends were cut back, 4 bases at V and 6 bases at J, with 10 bases in the middle. The CDR3 nucleotides are TGTGCCAGCAGCTCGACGATTTCTCAGCCCCAGCATTTT. The encoded protein is CASSSTISQPQHF.

V gene TRBV5-4 combines with J gene TRBJ2-7; D not resolved. The germline CDR1 and CDR2 sequences are SGHNT and YYREEE (reference sequence). This CDR3 has 17 amino acids. Trimming left V 4 bases short and J 0 bases short, with 20 bases between. Here the CDR3 DNA reads TGTGCCAGCAGCCATCCTAAACCGGGCTACAGCTCCTACGAGCAGTACTTC. Translated, it gives CASSHPKPGYSSYEQYF.

V and J are TRBV5-1 and TRBJ2-7, with 8 bases that match TRBD2. Germline assignment: CDR1 SGHRS and CDR2 YFSETQ. The length of the CDR3 is 15 residues. V gave up 4 bases and J gave up 3 bases; unmatched junction bases: 9. The DNA for the CDR3 is TGCGCCAGCAGCGTCGGCGGCGGGGGGTACTACGAGCAGTACTTC. This translates into CASSVGGGGYYEQYF.

J is TRBJ2-2 and V is TRBV6-1, with D hard to call. The length of the CDR3 is 15 residues. With 1 base removed from V and 3 bases from J, the gap between germline ends came to 9 bases. Looked up from germline, CDR1 is MNHNS and CDR2 is SASEGT. CDR3 nucleotides: TGTGCCAGCAGTGAAGTTGAAGGTTACACCGGGGAGCTGTTTTTT. Translating it yields CASSEVEGYTGELFF.

This clone was detected once. The rearrangement links TRBV10-1 to TRBJ2-1; 9 nucleotides align to TRBD2. The CDR3 is made up of 14 amino acids. The V gene's germline CDR1 is WNHNN and CDR2 SYGVQD (reference sequence). The junction had 7 bases not matched to a gene; V was cut back by 4 bases and J by 9 bases. CDR3 nucleotides: TGCGCCAGCAGTGGAGCGGGAGGCCAGCGTGAGCAGTTCTTC. Amino acids: CASSGAGGQREQFF.

The chain recombines TRBV29-1 with TRBJ1-5, with 7 bases lining up with TRBD1. Germline V gene lookup returns CDR1 SQVTM and CDR2 ANQGSEA. The trim removed 1 base at V and 6 bases at J, leaving 3 bases unmatched. The CDR3 is made up of 13 amino acids. The CDR3: CSVEGGGSQPQHF. CDR3 in DNA: TGCAGCGTTGAAGGAGGGGGCTCTCAGCCCCAGCATTTT.

The J gene is TRBJ1-3, the V gene TRBV6-5, with D possibly being TRBD1 (6 bases). CDR3 length: 13 residues. Trimming stripped 6 bases from V and 7 bases from J, with 13 bases between. Germline CDR1 MNHEY, CDR2 SVGAGI. CDR3 DNA: TGTGCCAGCAGCCGGACAGTTCTGAACACCATATATTTT. Its protein product is CASSRTVLNTIYF.